These T cell receptor beta chains were read from a single sample in a study of PD-L1 blockade in urothelial cancer. Assay used: immunoSEQ multiplex PCR; TCRdb lists only in-frame clones, some missing. The data contain tens of thousands of clones, roughly four fifths of them singletons. The sample here was PBMCs, taken around atezolizumab (anti-PD-L1) treatment. The receptors come from a man aged 60 to 75 with urothelial cancer. Both conserved end residues are part of each CDR3. The D gene is left open where the match is weak. Clone size appears in some rows only: once, few, many, or a class for an expanded clone.

>NA|TRBD1|TRBJ1-5|TRBV5-1
TGCGCCAGCAGCACCCCCACCGGGACAGGGGTCAATCAGCCCCAGCATTTT
CASSTPTGTGVNQPQHF
>few|TRBD2|TRBJ2-1|TRBV7-2
TGTGCCAGCAGCGGACGAGGGAGCGGGGGGGGTTCTGAGCAGTTCTTC
CASSGRGSGGGSEQFF
>NA|TRBD2|TRBJ2-3|TRBV4-1
TGCGCCAGCAGCCAAGAGCGCGGGAGAGGCACAGATACGCAGTATTTT
CASSQERGRGTDTQYF
>NA|TRBD1|TRBJ1-4|TRBV15
TGTGCCACCAACGGGGCCGGGACAGGGGTAGAAAAACTGTTTTTT
CATNGAGTGVEKLFF
>NA|TRBD1|TRBJ1-5|TRBV6-6
TGTGCCAGCAGCATCTCAGGGGGACCCCAGCATTTT
CASSISGGPQHF
>NA|TRBD1|TRBJ1-6|TRBV6-1
TGTGCCAGCAGTGTCGAACAGGGGAATTCACCCCTCCACTTT
CASSVEQGNSPLHF
>NA|NA|TRBJ1-6|TRBV4-1
TGCGCCAGCAGCCAAGATCATCAGGGAAGGAATTCACCCCTCCACTTT
CASSQDHQGRNSPLHF
>once|TRBD2|TRBJ2-1|TRBV15
TGTGCCACCAGCGTGGGGCGGGGGGGGCGGGATGAGCAGTTCTTC
CATSVGRGGRDEQFF
>once|NA|TRBJ2-2|TRBV6-6
TGTGCCAGCAGTTACTCAGTGGACATCTCCGGGGAGCTGTTTTTT
CASSYSVDISGELFF
>medium-sized|NA|TRBJ1-4|TRBV7-8
TGTGCCAGCAGCTTAGGGGGGGTGGGTGAAAAACTGTTTTTT
CASSLGGVGEKLFF
>NA|NA|TRBJ2-5|TRBV5-6
TGTGCCAGCAGCTTGTTAGCCAGTCAAGAGACCCAGTACTTC
CASSLLASQETQYF
>NA|TRBD2|TRBJ2-5|TRBV5-1
TGCGCCAGCAGCTTGGGACTAGCGGGATACTTACAAGAGACCCAGTACTTC
CASSLGLAGYLQETQYF
>NA|TRBD1|TRBJ1-2|TRBV2
TGTGCCAGCAGAGTGGACAGGGAACACTATGGCTACACCTTC
CASRVDREHYGYTF
>NA|NA|TRBJ1-6|TRBV10-2
TGCGCCAGCAGCCCCGCCGACCGGAGAGGCTATAATTCACCCCTCCACTTT
CASSPADRRGYNSPLHF
>NA|NA|TRBJ1-3|TRBV5-6
TGTGCCAGCAGTTACGACACCGGCTCTGGAAACACCATATATTTT
CASSYDTGSGNTIYF
>once|NA|TRBJ2-5|TRBV7-2
TGTGCCAGCAGCTTGAGACAGACCCGAGAGACCCAGTACTTC
CASSLRQTRETQYF
>NA|NA|TRBJ1-2|TRBV19
TGTGCCAGTAGGAATCTGGGGCCGGGCTTCCCGGGCTACACCTTC
CASRNLGPGFPGYTF
>NA|TRBD1|TRBJ1-1|TRBV7-9
TGTGCCAGCAGGGCACCTACCGGGACAGGGTTCACTGAAGCTTTCTTT
CASRAPTGTGFTEAFF
>NA|NA|TRBJ1-4|TRBV5-5
TGTGCCAGCACTTCCCCCAAGGAGAATGAAAAACTGTTTTTT
CASTSPKENEKLFF
>NA|NA|TRBJ2-7|TRBV10-3
TGTGCCATCAGTGCCGATTACAGGGCAACCTACGAGCAGTACTTC
CAISADYRATYEQYF
>NA|TRBD2|TRBJ2-1|TRBV19
TGTGCCAGTAGCCGACTAGCGATAGATAGCAATGAGCAGTTCTTC
CASSRLAIDSNEQFF
>once|TRBD1|TRBJ1-2|TRBV5-4
TGTGCCAGCAGCTTGGTAGGGGGCGGCAATGGCTACACCTTC
CASSLVGGGNGYTF
>NA|TRBD1|TRBJ2-1|TRBV6-1
TGTGCCAGCAGTGATTCCAGGGGGGAGCAGTTCTTC
CASSDSRGEQFF
>NA|TRBD2|TRBJ2-1|TRBV7-6
TGTGCCAGCAGCCCGCTTAGCGGGGGGCCCTACAATGAGCAGTTCTTC
CASSPLSGGPYNEQFF
>NA|TRBD1|TRBJ1-3|TRBV5-6
TGTGCCAGCGGCCGGGACAGGGGCTCTGGAAACACCATATATTTT
CASGRDRGSGNTIYF
>NA|TRBD1|TRBJ2-6|TRBV19
TGTGCCAGTAGAAACCCAGGGGGCGGTGGGGCCAACGTCCTGACTTTC
CASRNPGGGGANVLTF
>NA|TRBD1|TRBJ1-4|TRBV4-1
TGCGCCAGCAGCCAAGACAGGGGGCACGAAAAACTGTTTTTT
CASSQDRGHEKLFF
>NA|TRBD1|TRBJ2-7|TRBV19
TGTGCCAGTAGCCTGACAGGGGGCTACTACGAGCAGTACTTC
CASSLTGGYYEQYF
>NA|NA|TRBJ2-7|TRBV2
TGTGCCAGCAGTGATAGTCCGAACTACGAGCAGTACTTC
CASSDSPNYEQYF
>NA|TRBD1|TRBJ1-2|TRBV19
TGTGCCAGTATTTCCAGGGACAGGGGCTCCTATGGCTACACCTTC
CASISRDRGSYGYTF
>NA|TRBD2|TRBJ2-7|TRBV2
TGTGCCAGCAGTGACTCCGCGGGGGGTTACTACGAGCAGTACTTC
CASSDSAGGYYEQYF
>NA|TRBD1|TRBJ2-5|TRBV28
TGTGCCAGCAGTTCCACGGACAGGGGGTACCAAGAGACCCAGTACTTC
CASSSTDRGYQETQYF
>NA|NA|TRBJ2-5|TRBV4-2
TGTGCCAGCAGCCCGATCGGTGTACGTGAGACCCAGTACTTC
CASSPIGVRETQYF
>few|TRBD2|TRBJ2-5|TRBV6-1
TGTGCCAGCAGTGCGGGACTAGCGGGTTGGGAGACCCAGTACTTC
CASSAGLAGWETQYF
>NA|NA|TRBJ1-1|TRBV19
TGTGCCAGTAGTATAGAATTCCGGAACACTGAAGCTTTCTTT
CASSIEFRNTEAFF
>NA|NA|TRBJ1-3|TRBV11-2
TGTGCCAGCAGCTTAGCAGGGCTCACTGGAAACACCATATATTTT
CASSLAGLTGNTIYF
>once|NA|TRBJ1-1|TRBV28
TGTGCCACCCGGAGAGCTACGAACACTGAAGCTTTCTTT
CATRRATNTEAFF
>NA|NA|TRBJ2-7|TRBV30
TGTGCCTGTTCAGAAATCCACGAGCAGTACTTC
CACSEIHEQYF
>NA|NA|TRBJ1-4|TRBV27
TGTGCCAGCAGTTTCTGGGGAGGTGGTCAGGGACCTGAAAAACTGTTTTTT
CASSFWGGGQGPEKLFF
>NA|NA|TRBJ2-3|TRBV27
TGTGCCAGCAATCCGACTAGGTGGGTCACAGATACGCAGTATTTT
CASNPTRWVTDTQYF
>NA|NA|TRBJ2-5|TRBV5-1
TGCGCCAGCAGCTTGGACAGGGTAGGGGAGACCCAGTACTTC
CASSLDRVGETQYF
>NA|TRBD2|TRBJ2-1|TRBV9
TGTGCCAGCAGCGTAGAAGTGATGGCGGGGGGGTTGGGCAATGAGCAGTTCTTC
CASSVEVMAGGLGNEQFF
>once|NA|TRBJ2-3|TRBV7-9
TGTGCCAGCAGCTTTAGACAGGACGTCCCGCAGTATTTT
CASSFRQDVPQYF
>NA|NA|TRBJ1-6|TRBV19
TGTGCCAGTAGTATGAGGAATTCACCCCTCCACTTT
CASSMRNSPLHF
>NA|NA|TRBJ2-2|TRBV23-1
TGCGCCAGCAGTCAATCTATTGCAGGAAGGGGCACCGGGGAGCTGTTTTTT
CASSQSIAGRGTGELFF
>NA|NA|TRBJ2-3|TRBV10-3
TGTGCCATCAGTGCCGGCGGGGCCACAGATACGCAGTATTTT
CAISAGGATDTQYF
>once|NA|TRBJ1-5|TRBV13
TGTGCCAGCAGCTACGGGGGGGGGAGCAATCAGCCCCAGCATTTT
CASSYGGGSNQPQHF
>once|TRBD1|TRBJ1-6|TRBV5-1
TGCGCCAGCAGTTCGGGACAGGGGAATTCACCCCTCCACTTT
CASSSGQGNSPLHF
>NA|NA|TRBJ2-7|TRBV6-6
TGTGCCAGCAGTTACGGGGAGTCCTACGAGCAGTACTTC
CASSYGESYEQYF
>NA|NA|TRBJ2-2|TRBV5-8
TGTGCCAGCAGCTTAGCGGGCCGGGACACCGGGGAGCTGTTTTTT
CASSLAGRDTGELFF
>NA|NA|TRBJ2-2|TRBV7-9
TGTGCCAGCAGCTCACTAAACGACGGGGGTTCGAACACCGGGGAGCTGTTTTTT
CASSSLNDGGSNTGELFF
>NA|NA|TRBJ2-7|TRBV28
TGTGCCAGCAGTCCGCGGGGACCGCGATACGAGCAGTACTTC
CASSPRGPRYEQYF